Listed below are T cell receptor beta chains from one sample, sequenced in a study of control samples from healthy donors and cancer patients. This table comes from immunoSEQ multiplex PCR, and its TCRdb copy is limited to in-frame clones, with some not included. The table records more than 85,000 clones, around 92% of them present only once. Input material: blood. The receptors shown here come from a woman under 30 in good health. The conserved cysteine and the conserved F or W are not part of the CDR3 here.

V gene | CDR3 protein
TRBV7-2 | ASSLAVSPPGYT
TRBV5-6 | ASSWTGTNVLT
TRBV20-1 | SASNLVTSGGTDTQY
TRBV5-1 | ASSSTPGLQSSEAF
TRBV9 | ASSSSSSWSYEQY
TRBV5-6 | ASSSPRGGTEAF
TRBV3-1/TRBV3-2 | ASSTGTGENYGYT
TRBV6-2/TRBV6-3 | ASSLAGLYEQY
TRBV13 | ASSAIKTGVNEQY
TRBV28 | ASSLWGLAGASSSYEQY
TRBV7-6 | ASSSIPSLTSGGTYEQY
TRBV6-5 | ASSPLAGLATVLT
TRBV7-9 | ASSLPGASNEQF
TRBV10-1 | ASSESGGAPARSF
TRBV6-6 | ASSYLFGANTEAF
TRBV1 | TSSQVHSLVRNTEAF
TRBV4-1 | ASSQARGSGETQY
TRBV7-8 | ASRLNMNTEAF
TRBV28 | ASSTPGSSQEKLF
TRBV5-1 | ASSSAGLGYNEQF
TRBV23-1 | ASSQSDASGRTRDITDTQY
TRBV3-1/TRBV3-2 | ASSQDRGNYNSPLH
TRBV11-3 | ASSLGGGHTDTQY
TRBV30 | AWCNSRGKYEQY
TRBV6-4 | ASSDQTGHGYT
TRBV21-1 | ASSKVGRDRETNQPQH
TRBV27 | ASSPVDRGPWQPQH
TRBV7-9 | ASSLGTGALYGYT
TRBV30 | AWSWTSGPTDTQY
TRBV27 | ASSLNRGWEQF
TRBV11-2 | ASSLRGAASGNTIY
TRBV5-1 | ASSFAADRTDTQY
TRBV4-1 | ASSRDSTTNEKLF
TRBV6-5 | ASSYSGQGAAEAF
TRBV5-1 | ASSPLGGMVETQY
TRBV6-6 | ASSYSSGGRTDTQY
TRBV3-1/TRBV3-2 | ASSPSSTSSATEAF
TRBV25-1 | ASSGEAGAYEQY
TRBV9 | ASSVDSSLSTDTQY
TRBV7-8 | ASSRVAGGTYEQY
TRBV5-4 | ASSLGQRNTEAF
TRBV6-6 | ASSTNFGDKNQPQH
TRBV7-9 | ASSPTVDYEQY
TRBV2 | ASSGSGGANGNQPQH
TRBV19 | ASSMGTGVYEQY
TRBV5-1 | ASSSGTGVGNTEAF
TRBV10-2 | ASRGLSGGYT
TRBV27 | ASSLRGSYNEQF
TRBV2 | ASLGQVYGYT
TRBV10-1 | ASSERQHNEQF
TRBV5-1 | ASSQTGGYNTEAF
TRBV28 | ASRSSSGFYGYT
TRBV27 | ASSRSGSPANSPLH
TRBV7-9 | ASSEKQGMGEKLF
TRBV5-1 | ASSLPTSYNEQF
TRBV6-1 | ASSDGQGFSEQY
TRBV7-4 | ASSSSGLDKNTGELF
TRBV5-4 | ASSSVPASTDTQY
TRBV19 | ASSSQGMETQY
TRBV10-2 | ASSEANEKLF